The sequence of this TCR beta chain was determined in a study of read filtering for tumor transcriptome and immune sequencing. In the study overall: By R-ISS, stages I, II and III held around 8, 15 and 7 patients. DNase treatment preceded whole-transcriptome library preparation. Study conclusions and caveats: About 82% of IR-seq clonotypes had a single read, yet these held 3.5% to 4.5% of reads.

This library used roughly 0.4 ug RNA and molecular barcoded adaptors spanning alpha/delta and beta/gamma chains. Using its own MiXCR run on the reads, TCRdb lists one record per CDR3 protein. The data show tens of thousands of distinct CDR3 sequences, 14% seen once. The V and J ends lost 5 bases and 0 bases, in that order; junction bases with no gene match: 12. Germline CDR1 is SGHVS and CDR2 is FQNEAQ. The CDR3 has 19 residues. This clonotype was observed many times. Its antigen is not identified. At the time of active disease, bone marrow was collected from every patient. The sequenced material came from a population of CD138-negative cells sorted from bone marrow. The sequence came from a donor aged 40 or older with multiple myeloma. V and J are TRBV7-8 and TRBJ2-4; 11 bases match TRBD2. The CDR3 coding sequence is TGTGCCAGCAGCCTCCCGGCACTAGCGGGAGTGTTAGCCAAAAACATTCAGTACTTC. Amino acids: CASSLPALAGVLAKNIQYF.